This T cell receptor beta chain is from a study of OX40 agonist ivuxolimab in advanced cancers. Points from the study as a whole: Mean expanded clone counts were higher in CD8+ than CD4+ T cells. Certain nonresponding patients likewise had low normalized T-cell clonal expansion.

Turning to this clone: Its specificity is unknown.

The V gene end was trimmed by 0 bases and the J gene end by 10 bases; junction bases not matched to a gene: 6. Per the germline V gene, CDR1 is SGHTA and CDR2 is FQGNSA. This CDR3 has 14 residues. Libraries were prepared by immunoSEQ multiplex PCR; TCRdb keeps only in-frame clonotypes and omits some of them. Of approximately 90,000 clones listed, approximately 90% are singletons. This TCR derives from an adult with an advanced solid tumor such as melanoma, head and neck, liver or kidney cancer. The input for sequencing was CD4+ or CD8+ T cells sorted from blood, taken in a trial of the OX40 agonist ivuxolimab. The chain uses TRBV7-2 and TRBJ2-1; 7 bases match TRBD2. The CDR3 loop reads CASSLAGLSLEQFF. The CDR3 bases are TGTGCCAGCAGCTTAGCGGGACTATCTTTAGAGCAGTTCTTC.